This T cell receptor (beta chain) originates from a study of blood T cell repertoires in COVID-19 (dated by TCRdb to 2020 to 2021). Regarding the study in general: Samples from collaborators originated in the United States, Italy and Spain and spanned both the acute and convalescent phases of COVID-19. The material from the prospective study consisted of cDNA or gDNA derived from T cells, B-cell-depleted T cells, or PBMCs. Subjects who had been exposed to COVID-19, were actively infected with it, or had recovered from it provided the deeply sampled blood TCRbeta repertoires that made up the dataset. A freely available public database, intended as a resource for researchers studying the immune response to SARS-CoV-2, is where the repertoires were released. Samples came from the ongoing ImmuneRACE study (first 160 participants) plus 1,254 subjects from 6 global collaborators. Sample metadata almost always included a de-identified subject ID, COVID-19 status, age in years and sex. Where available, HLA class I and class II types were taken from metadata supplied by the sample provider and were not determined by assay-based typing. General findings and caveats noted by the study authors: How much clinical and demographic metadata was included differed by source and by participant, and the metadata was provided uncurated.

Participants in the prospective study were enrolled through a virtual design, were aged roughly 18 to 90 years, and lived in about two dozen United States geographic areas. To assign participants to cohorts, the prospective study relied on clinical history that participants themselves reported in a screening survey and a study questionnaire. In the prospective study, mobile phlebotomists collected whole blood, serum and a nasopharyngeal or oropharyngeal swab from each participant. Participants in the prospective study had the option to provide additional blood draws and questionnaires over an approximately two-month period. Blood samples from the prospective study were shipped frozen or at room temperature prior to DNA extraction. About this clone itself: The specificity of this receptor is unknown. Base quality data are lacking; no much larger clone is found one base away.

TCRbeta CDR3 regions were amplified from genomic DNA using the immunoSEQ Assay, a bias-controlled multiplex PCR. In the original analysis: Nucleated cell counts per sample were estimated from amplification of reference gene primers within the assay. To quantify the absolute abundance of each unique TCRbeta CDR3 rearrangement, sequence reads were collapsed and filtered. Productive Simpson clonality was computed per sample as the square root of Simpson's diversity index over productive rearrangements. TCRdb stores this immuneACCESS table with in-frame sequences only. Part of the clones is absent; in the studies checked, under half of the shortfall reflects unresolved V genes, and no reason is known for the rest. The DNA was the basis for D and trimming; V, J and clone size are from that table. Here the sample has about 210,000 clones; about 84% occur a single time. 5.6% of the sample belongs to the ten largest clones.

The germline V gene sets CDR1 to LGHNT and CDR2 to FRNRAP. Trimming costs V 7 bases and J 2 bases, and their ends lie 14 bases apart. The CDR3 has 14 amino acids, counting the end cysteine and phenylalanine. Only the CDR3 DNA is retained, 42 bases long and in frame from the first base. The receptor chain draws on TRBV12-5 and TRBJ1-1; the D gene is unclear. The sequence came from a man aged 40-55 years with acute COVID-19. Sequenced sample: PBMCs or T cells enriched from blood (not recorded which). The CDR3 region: CASAPRPSNTEAFF. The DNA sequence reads TGTGCTAGTGCCCCCCGTCCAAGCAACACTGAAGCTTTCTTT.